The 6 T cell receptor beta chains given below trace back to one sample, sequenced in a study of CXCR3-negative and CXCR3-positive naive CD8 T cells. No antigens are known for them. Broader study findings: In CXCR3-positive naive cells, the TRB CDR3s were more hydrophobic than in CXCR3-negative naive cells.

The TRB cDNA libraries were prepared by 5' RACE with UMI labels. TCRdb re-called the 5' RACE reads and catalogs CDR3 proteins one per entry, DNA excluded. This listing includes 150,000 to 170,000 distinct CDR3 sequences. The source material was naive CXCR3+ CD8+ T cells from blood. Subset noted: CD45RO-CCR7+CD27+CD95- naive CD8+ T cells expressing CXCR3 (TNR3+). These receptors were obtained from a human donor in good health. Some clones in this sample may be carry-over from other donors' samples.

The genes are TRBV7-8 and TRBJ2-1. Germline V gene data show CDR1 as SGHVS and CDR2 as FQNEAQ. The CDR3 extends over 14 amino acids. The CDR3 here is CASSLGIGYNEQFF.

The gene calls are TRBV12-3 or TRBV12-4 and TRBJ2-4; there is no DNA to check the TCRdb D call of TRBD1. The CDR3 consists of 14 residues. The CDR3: CASSLATGGDIQYF.

CDR3 residues: CASSPSGENIQYF. V and J are TRBV7-9 and TRBJ2-4. This CDR3 spans 13 amino acids. From germline, CDR1 is SEHNR and CDR2 FQNEAQ (reference sequence).

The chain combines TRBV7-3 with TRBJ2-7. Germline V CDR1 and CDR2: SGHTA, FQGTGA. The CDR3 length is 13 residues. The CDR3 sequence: CASQPGNSYEQYF.

The CDR3: CASSYSGQGAYEQYF. The V and J genes are TRBV6-5 and TRBJ2-7; TCRdb reports TRBD1, a call that lacks DNA to check it against. Germline CDR1 MNHEY, CDR2 SVGAGI. The CDR3 is 15 residues long.

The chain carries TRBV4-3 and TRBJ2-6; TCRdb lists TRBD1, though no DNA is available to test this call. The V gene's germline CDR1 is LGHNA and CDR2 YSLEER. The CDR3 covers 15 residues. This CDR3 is CASSLSRSGANVLTF.